This TCR beta chain was identified during a study of cytomegalovirus exposure and HLA in healthy donors. Primers for the PCR totalled 60 Vbeta and 13 Jbeta. This table comes from immunoSEQ multiplex PCR, and its TCRdb copy is limited to in-frame clones, with some not included. The sample lists some 170,000 clones, roughly 81% occurring once. V lost 5 bases to trimming and J lost 4 bases, with 14 bases between them. The CDR3 length is 15 residues. CDR1 is MDHEN, CDR2 SYDVKM, per germline. The chain joins TRBV28 to TRBJ2-2; no clear D. Specimen: PBMCs. The TCR comes from a woman between 18 and 29 years old in good health and CMV-seropositive. DNA of the CDR3: TGTGCCAGCAGTGCTCGACCGGGTAGCACCGGGGAGCTGTTTTTT. Its translation is CASSARPGSTGELFF.